The present T cell receptor beta chain was sequenced within a study of CD8+CD57+ T cells in acquired aplastic anemia (dated by TCRdb to the late 2010s). Looking at the study overall: A mean of roughly 3.2 ug of DNA, ranging from roughly 0.19 to 27.4 ug, was extracted from sorted CD4+ and CD8+ cells. A CD8+CD57+ expansion meant a frequency higher than the mean frequency seen in healthy subjects. General conclusions and limits of the study: Twenty-nine CD8+ CDR3 sequences were shared between patients and controls but appeared highly expressed in patients and within their immunodominant clones. Between patients and healthy controls, no significant difference in CD8+ Simpson's diversity was found (P=0.060).

From the cysteine up to the phenylalanine, the CDR3 has a length of 15 residues. The entry retains the CDR3 DNA only, 45 bases that are in frame from base 1. V is reduced by 4 bases and J by 1 base, leaving a spacing of 13 bases between them. Per the germline V gene (reference sequence), PRHDT is the CDR1 and FYEKMQ is the CDR2. Profiling of TCR beta VDJ combinations and CDR3 sequences used genomic DNA as the template. TCR repertoire sequencing was run on an Illumina HiSeq 2000. The paper's data handling went like this. Repertoires were assessed using TRBV/TRBJ rearrangement plots, CDR3 size and DJ length profiles, and Simpson's diversity index. Whichever DNA sequence was most abundant in the deep sequencing data was defined as the immunodominant clone. CDR3 amino acid sequences were screened for sharing across subjects and were compared with published repertoires and the VDJdb database. Using fastp at Q25 and MiXCR, TCRdb reprocessed the public reads and kept productive beta chains. Records with the same CDR3 protein are collapsed into one entry carrying the most frequent genes and DNA. The V and J calls were determined by TCRdb, not by the authors. Across this sample there are roughly 160,000 distinct CDR3 sequences, with around 75% seen only once. The ten largest clones capture approximately 50% of the sample.

As regards this clonotype: This clone's antigen is unknown. Base qualities are not recorded, but no much larger clone differs from it by a single base.

The patients picked for sequencing were ones in whom flow cytometry had shown an expansion of CD8+CD57+ cells. Severe acquired aplastic anemia was diagnosed in all patients according to International Study of Aplastic Anemia and Agranulocytosis and Camitta criteria. At the time blood was sampled, none of the patients had received any therapy. In this study, sorted CD4+ and CD8+ T cells from the blood of healthy subjects and of severe aplastic anemia patients had their TCR repertoires deep-sequenced. In the USA, patient enrollment took place under clinicaltrials.gov protocols 00001620, 01623167, 00001397, 00071045, 00081523 and 00961064. Ficoll-Paque density gradient centrifugation was used to isolate peripheral blood mononuclear cells. Before DNA extraction, CD4+ and CD8+ T cells were sorted with FACS or magnetic beads.

The receptor chain draws on TRBV13 and TRBJ2-5, with the D gene not confidently named. This sequence was found in a human donor with aplastic anemia. Sequenced sample: sorted CD4+, CD8+, or CD8+CD57+ T cells (not recorded which) from PBMCs. The DNA is TGTGCCAGCAGCTCCGGACCTACCCTCCAAGAGACCCAGTACTTC. Translated, it gives CASSSGPTLQETQYF.